This record concerns one T cell receptor beta chain sequence. This sample is part of a study of radiotherapy plus CTLA-4 blockade in lung cancer. V was pared by 0 bases and J by 1 base, with 9 bases between. The CDR3 extends over 15 amino acids. Germline lookup yields CDR1 SNHLY and CDR2 FYNNEI. Clones were sequenced by immunoSEQ multiplex PCR, and TCRdb holds only the in-frame ones, with some missing. The table shows about 48,000 clones, with around 88% occurring only once. This chain joins TRBV2 and TRBJ2-5; D unresolved. Sequencing used peripheral blood, obtained from a patient treated with radiotherapy plus ipilimumab. The clonotype originates from a human donor with non-small cell lung cancer that progressed on radiotherapy plus ipilimumab. Some clones in this sample may be carry-over from other donors' samples. This CDR3 is CASSEAHRSQETQYF. The CDR3 bases are TGTGCCAGCAGTGAAGCGCATAGAAGCCAAGAGACCCAGTACTTC.